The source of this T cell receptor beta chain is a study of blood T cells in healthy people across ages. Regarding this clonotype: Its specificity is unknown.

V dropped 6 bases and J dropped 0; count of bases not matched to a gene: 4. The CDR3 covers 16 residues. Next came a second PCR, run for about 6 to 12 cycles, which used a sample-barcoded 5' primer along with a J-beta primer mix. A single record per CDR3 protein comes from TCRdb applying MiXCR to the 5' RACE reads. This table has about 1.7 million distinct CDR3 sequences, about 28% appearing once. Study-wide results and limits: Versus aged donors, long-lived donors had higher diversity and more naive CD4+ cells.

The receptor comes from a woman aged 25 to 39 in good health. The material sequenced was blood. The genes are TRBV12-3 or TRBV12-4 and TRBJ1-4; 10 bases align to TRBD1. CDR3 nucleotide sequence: TGTGCCAGCAGCCTGGACAGGGGGACAACTAATGAAAAACTGTTTTTT. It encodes CASSLDRGTTNEKLFF.